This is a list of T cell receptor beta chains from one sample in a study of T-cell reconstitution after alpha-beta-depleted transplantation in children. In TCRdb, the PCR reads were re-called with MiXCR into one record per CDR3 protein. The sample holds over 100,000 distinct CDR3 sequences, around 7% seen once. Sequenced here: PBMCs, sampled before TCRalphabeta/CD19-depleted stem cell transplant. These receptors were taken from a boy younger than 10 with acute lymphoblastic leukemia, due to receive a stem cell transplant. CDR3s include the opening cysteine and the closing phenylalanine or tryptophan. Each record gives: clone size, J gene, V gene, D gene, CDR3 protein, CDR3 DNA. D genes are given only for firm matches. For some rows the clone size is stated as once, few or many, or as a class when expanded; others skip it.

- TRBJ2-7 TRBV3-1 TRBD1 CASSHVPPGDRGEQYF TGTGCCAGCAGCCACGTCCCCCCAGGGGACAGGGGAGAGCAGTACTTC
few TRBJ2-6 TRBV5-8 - CASSLGGDGSGANVLTF TGTGCCAGCAGCTTGGGCGGGGACGGCTCTGGGGCCAACGTCCTGACTTTC
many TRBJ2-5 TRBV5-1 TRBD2 CASSRLAEETQYF TGCGCCAGCTCTAGACTAGCGGAAGAGACCCAGTACTTC
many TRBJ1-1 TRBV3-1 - CASSKVGGINTEAFF TGTGCCAGCAGCAAGGTCGGGGGAATTAACACTGAAGCTTTCTTT
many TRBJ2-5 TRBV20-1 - CSARDPGRGETQYF TGCAGTGCTAGAGACCCGGGACGTGGAGAGACCCAGTACTTC
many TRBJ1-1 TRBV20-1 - CSAPGHQNTEAFF TGCAGTGCCCCGGGACACCAGAACACTGAAGCTTTCTTT
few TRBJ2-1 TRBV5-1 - CASSLDSVYNEQFF TGCGCCAGCAGCTTGGATAGCGTTTATAATGAGCAGTTCTTC
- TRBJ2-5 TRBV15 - CATSRSAFQETQYF TGTGCCACCAGCAGGTCAGCGTTCCAAGAGACCCAGTACTTC
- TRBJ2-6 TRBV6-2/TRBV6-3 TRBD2 CASSRLAGVSGANVLTF TGTGCCAGCAGTCGACTAGCGGGAGTCTCTGGGGCCAACGTCCTGACTTTC
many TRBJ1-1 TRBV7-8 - CASSFHIPGANTEAFF TGTGCCAGCAGCTTCCATATCCCGGGGGCGAACACTGAAGCTTTCTTT
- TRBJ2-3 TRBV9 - CASSVAGRGLDTQYF TGTGCCAGCAGCGTAGCGGGGCGGGGACTAGATACGCAGTATTTT
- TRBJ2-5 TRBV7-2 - CASSLESGSWETQYF TGTGCCAGCAGCTTAGAATCCGGGTCATGGGAGACCCAGTACTTC
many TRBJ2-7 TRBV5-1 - CASSLEGISYEQYF TGCGCCAGCAGCTTGGAGGGAATCTCCTACGAGCAGTACTTC
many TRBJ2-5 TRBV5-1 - CASSLFGLTQETQYF TGCGCCAGCAGCTTGTTTGGGTTGACACAAGAGACCCAGTACTTC
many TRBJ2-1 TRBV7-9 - CASSRRSPGSYNEQFF TGTGCCAGCAGCCGTCGTAGCCCTGGCTCCTACAATGAGCAGTTCTTC
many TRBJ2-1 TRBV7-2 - CASSLASPGYNEQFF TGTGCCAGCAGCTTAGCATCCCCGGGGTACAATGAGCAGTTCTTC
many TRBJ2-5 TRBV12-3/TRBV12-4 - CASTTTIQETQYF TGTGCCAGCACCACGACTATTCAAGAGACCCAGTACTTC
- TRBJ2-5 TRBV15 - CATSRDRGVQETQYF TGTGCCACCAGCAGAGACCGCGGGGTCCAAGAGACCCAGTACTTC